Below are 24 T cell receptor beta chains sequenced from a single sample in a study of patients and donors after allogeneic stem cell transplantation. Using its own MiXCR run on the RT-PCR reads, TCRdb lists one record per CDR3 protein. This sample has about 960,000 distinct CDR3 sequences, with more than 15% found just once. Material: blood, either unsorted or a sorted T cell fraction (not recorded which). These receptors originate from a human donor who was either an allogeneic HSCT recipient or a stem cell or donor lymphocyte infusion donor (not recorded which). It is not recorded whose cells these are; they may come from a transplant donor.

The V call is TRBV7-2, the J call TRBJ2-3; weak D call: TRBD1 (6 bases). CDR1 and CDR2 from the germline V gene are SGHTA and FQGNSA. CDR3 length: 17 residues. Trimming shortened V by 5 bases and J by 5 bases, and 23 bases separated the two germline ends. CDR3 bases: TGTGCCAGCAGCCCTCGGTGGGCAGGGGAGTTGAAAGATACGCAGTATTTT. This gives the protein CASSPRWAGELKDTQYF.

This clonotype was recorded at least ten times. This chain joins TRBV12-3 or TRBV12-4 and TRBJ2-1; the match to TRBD1 covers 8 bases. This CDR3 has 15 amino acids. Losses at the gene ends were 5 bases for V and 8 bases for J; bases not matched to a gene: 11. The DNA of the CDR3 is TGTGCCAGCAGTCCAGGACAGGGAAGTGTAGATGAGCAGTTCTTC. Residues: CASSPGQGSVDEQFF.

The rearrangement joins TRBV27 to TRBJ2-7; 11 bases match TRBD2. Germline assignment: CDR1 MNHEY and CDR2 SMNVEV (reference sequence). V lost 3 bases to trimming and J lost 4 bases; unmatched junction nucleotides: 8. The CDR3 spans 16 residues. CDR3 residues: CASSLEPGLAAYEQYF. The CDR3 nucleotides are TGTGCCAGCAGTTTGGAACCGGGACTAGCGGCTTACGAGCAGTACTTC.

The CDR3 DNA follows: TGCAGTGCCCTTAGCGGGACTCTGTACTCTGGGGCCAACGTCCTGACTTTC. This translates into CSALSGTLYSGANVLTF. The chain combines TRBV20-1 with TRBJ2-6, with TRBD2 identical over 8 bases. The CDR3 consists of 17 residues. V dropped 6 bases and J dropped 0; count of bases not matched to a gene: 10. CDR1 DFQATT and CDR2 SNEGSKA come from the germline V gene (reference sequence).

This clonotype came up a few times. The V call is TRBV20-1, the J call TRBJ1-2, with TRBD1 as a possible D gene (5 bases). Germline CDR1 and CDR2: DFQATT and SNEGSKA (reference sequence). V lost 0 bases to trimming and J lost 8 bases, with 16 bases between them. There are 14 residues in the CDR3. For the CDR3, the DNA is TGCAGTGCTAGAGAGGCCAGTAGGGGTGTGGGCTACACCTTC. Translating it yields CSAREASRGVGYTF.

The rearrangement links TRBV20-1 to TRBJ2-5; 7 bases agree with TRBD1. Germline-derived CDR1 and CDR2 are DFQATT and SNEGSKA (reference sequence). This CDR3 region has 14 residues. V lost 0 bases and J lost 3; bases outside the gene matches: 4. The CDR3 bases are TGCAGTGCTAGAGATGCGACAGGGAAAGAGACCCAGTACTTC. This codes for CSARDATGKETQYF.

This clonotype was observed a handful of times. This chain connects TRBV6-1 to TRBJ1-6; D is unresolved. Germline V gives CDR1 MNHNS, CDR2 SASEGT. The CDR3 sequence is 15 residues long. The V end lost 2 bases, the J end lost 7 bases, and 12 bases lay between the germline ends. CDR3 nucleotide sequence: TGTGCCAGCAGTGAAACATCAGAGAGCAATTCACCCCTCCACTTT. Translating it yields CASSETSESNSPLHF.

This clonotype occurred a few times. This chain joins TRBV29-1 and TRBJ2-7; weak D call: TRBD1 (6 bases). Germline V gives CDR1 SQVTM, CDR2 ANQGSEA. V was trimmed by 7 bases and J by 2 bases, leaving 24 bases between them. This CDR3 contains 16 residues. The CDR3 protein is CSAGGPTGVTAYEQYF. Here the CDR3 DNA reads TGCAGCGCAGGAGGTCCGACAGGCGTAACGGCCTACGAGCAGTACTTC.

This clonotype was detected a few times. The genes are TRBV10-3 and TRBJ2-7; D uncertain. CDR3 length equals 14 residues. Trimming removed 3 bases from V and 2 bases from J, with 11 bases in between. CDR1 and CDR2 from the germline V gene are ENHRY and SYGVKD. The CDR3: CAISDEQRTYEQYF. CDR3 nucleotide sequence: TGTGCCATCAGTGACGAGCAGCGCACCTACGAGCAGTACTTC.

The gene calls are TRBV6-4 and TRBJ1-4; D may be TRBD1 (6 bases). This CDR3 spans 14 amino acids. The V end was cut by 1 base, the J end by 11 bases, with 14 bases between. CDR1 MRHNA and CDR2 SNTAGT come from the germline V gene. The CDR3: CASSDLPGQGKLFF. The DNA of the CDR3 is TGTGCCAGCAGTGACTTACCGGGACAAGGGAAACTGTTTTTT.

The gene calls are TRBV27 and TRBJ1-5; the D is unclear. The CDR3 is 14 amino acids. Germline lookup yields CDR1 MNHEY and CDR2 SMNVEV (reference sequence). Deletions cut 5 bases from V and 7 bases from J, with 15 bases between. The CDR3 sequence is CASSPRWGEQPQHF. For the CDR3, the DNA is TGTGCCAGCAGTCCGCGATGGGGAGAGCAGCCCCAGCATTTT.

This clonotype has more than one count but fewer than ten. The V call is TRBV11-3, the J call TRBJ2-2, with a tentative D call TRBD2 (5 bases). Trimming shortened V by 7 bases and J by 0 bases, and 12 bases separated the two germline ends. This CDR3 has 15 residues. Germline CDR1 SGHNT, CDR2 YENEEA. CDR3 bases: TGTGCCAGCACCACTCGGGGTCCGAACACCGGGGAGCTGTTTTTT. It yields the protein CASTTRGPNTGELFF.

The rearrangement links TRBV2 to TRBJ2-2, with 7 bases aligning to TRBD1. Per germline, CDR1 SNHLY and CDR2 FYNNEI. V dropped 1 base and J dropped 7; count of bases not matched to a gene: 9. This CDR3 is built from 16 residues. CDR3 sequence reads: CASSEGGRGKIGELFF. CDR3 nucleotides: TGTGCCAGCAGTGAAGGCGGCAGGGGGAAGATCGGGGAGCTGTTTTTT.

The chain is built from TRBV5-1 and TRBJ2-1; TRBD2 matches at 8 bases. Germline V gene sequence: CDR1 SGHRS, CDR2 YFSETQ. This CDR3 spans 16 amino acids. J gave up 9 bases and V 1 base, and 12 bases lay outside the gene matches. In DNA form, the CDR3 reads TGCGCCAGCAGCTTGATGAGCGGGAGCCGCGGAGGTGAGCAGTTCTTC. It is translated as CASSLMSGSRGGEQFF.

The rearrangement uses TRBV7-3 and TRBJ1-1; D gene unclear. Germline CDR1 SGHTA, CDR2 FQGTGA. Deletions cut 4 bases from V and 6 bases from J, with 12 bases between. The CDR3 is 13 residues long. For the CDR3, the DNA is TGTGCCAGCAGCTCGGACCGAGGCGCTGAAGCTTTCTTT. Translation: CASSSDRGAEAFF.

V is TRBV6-1 and J is TRBJ2-7; 9 nucleotides align to TRBD2. The J segment lost 2 bases and the V segment lost 10 bases, leaving 12 bases of the junction unmatched. Germline V lookup: CDR1 MNHNS, CDR2 SASEGT. The CDR3 runs 15 residues. The DNA for the CDR3 is TGTGCCACCATTTCGACTAAGCGGGAGGCCTACGAGCAGTACTTC. Protein sequence: CATISTKREAYEQYF.

This clonotype was observed a handful of times. This chain links TRBV4-1 with TRBJ2-7, with a weak D call TRBD2 (6 bases). The V gene's germline CDR1 is MGHRA and CDR2 YSYEKL. The V gene lost 1 base and the J gene lost 5 bases, with 15 bases spanning the gap. The CDR3 loop spans 15 amino acids. In DNA form, the CDR3 reads TGCGCCAGCAGCCAAGTCTGGGAGGACACTGACGAGCAGTACTTC. Its protein is CASSQVWEDTDEQYF.

This chain connects TRBV12-3 or TRBV12-4 to TRBJ2-2; 9 nucleotides line up with TRBD1. V gave up 6 bases and J gave up 5 bases; unmatched junction bases: 13. The CDR3 is 17 residues long. CDR3 in amino acids: CASRGDRVVFWTGELFF. The CDR3 DNA is TGTGCCAGCAGGGGGGACAGGGTGGTTTTTTGGACCGGGGAGCTGTTTTTT.

This clonotype came up a few times. The CDR3 here is CASRWGSDETQYF. CDR3 nucleotides: TGTGCCAGCAGGTGGGGGAGCGATGAGACCCAGTACTTC. The chain uses TRBV5-6 and TRBJ2-5; D is possibly TRBD1 or TRBD2 (5 bases each). V lost 5 bases and J 5 bases, leaving 13 bases between the germline ends. Germline V gives CDR1 SGHDT, CDR2 YYEEEE. There are 13 residues in the CDR3.

This clonotype has only a few counts. The gene calls are TRBV7-9 and TRBJ2-7, with D possibly TRBD1 on 6 matching bases. Germline V lookup: CDR1 SEHNR, CDR2 FQNEAQ (reference sequence). Trimming removed 5 bases at V and 0 bases at J, with 14 bases between. The CDR3 runs 15 residues. CDR3 region: CASSPKTGSSYEQYF. CDR3 DNA sequence: TGTGCCAGCAGCCCCAAGACAGGAAGCTCCTACGAGCAGTACTTC.

The chain uses TRBV15 and TRBJ2-7; no clear D. CDR3 length: 14 residues. V gave up 1 base and J gave up 4 bases, with 11 bases separating them. Per the germline V gene, CDR1 is LNHNV and CDR2 is YYDKDF (reference sequence). The CDR3 sequence is CATSRGAELYEQYF. The CDR3 nucleotides read TGTGCCACCAGCAGAGGGGCAGAGTTATACGAGCAGTACTTC.

This clonotype occurred many times. This rearrangement joins TRBV12-3 or TRBV12-4 to TRBJ1-5; D ambiguous. CDR3 size: 15 residues. The germline V and J ends were trimmed by 6 bases and 8 bases, with 20 bases remaining between them. CDR3 amino acids: CASSLDGSSGKPQHF. CDR3 DNA: TGTGCCAGCAGCCTAGACGGATCCTCGGGGAAGCCCCAGCATTTT.

V is TRBV15 and J is TRBJ2-1; 8 positions agree with TRBD1. The ends lost 3 bases at V and 8 bases at J; junction bases unmatched: 9. The length of the CDR3 is 15 residues. The germline gives CDR1 LNHNV, CDR2 YYDKDF (reference sequence). Here the CDR3 DNA reads TGTGCCACCAGCAGGGGGCGGACAGGGTATTATGAGCAGTTCTTC. It yields the protein CATSRGRTGYYEQFF.

The chain recombines TRBV7-6 with TRBJ2-5, with no clear D. This CDR3 region has 11 residues. V was shortened by 7 bases and J by 5 bases, with 8 bases between the two germline ends. Germline V gene data show CDR1 as SGHVS and CDR2 as FNYEAQ. The CDR3 DNA is TGTGCCAGCACCCTAACGGAGACCCAGTACTTC. It translates to CASTLTETQYF. The complete variable domain, with remaining parts taken from reference TRBV7-6 and TRBJ2-5, reads GAGVSQSPRYKVTKRGQDVALRCDPISGHVSLYWYRQALGQGPEFLTYFNYEAQQDKSGLPNDRFSAERPEGSISTLTIQRTEQRDSAMYRCASTLTETQYFGPGTRLLVL.